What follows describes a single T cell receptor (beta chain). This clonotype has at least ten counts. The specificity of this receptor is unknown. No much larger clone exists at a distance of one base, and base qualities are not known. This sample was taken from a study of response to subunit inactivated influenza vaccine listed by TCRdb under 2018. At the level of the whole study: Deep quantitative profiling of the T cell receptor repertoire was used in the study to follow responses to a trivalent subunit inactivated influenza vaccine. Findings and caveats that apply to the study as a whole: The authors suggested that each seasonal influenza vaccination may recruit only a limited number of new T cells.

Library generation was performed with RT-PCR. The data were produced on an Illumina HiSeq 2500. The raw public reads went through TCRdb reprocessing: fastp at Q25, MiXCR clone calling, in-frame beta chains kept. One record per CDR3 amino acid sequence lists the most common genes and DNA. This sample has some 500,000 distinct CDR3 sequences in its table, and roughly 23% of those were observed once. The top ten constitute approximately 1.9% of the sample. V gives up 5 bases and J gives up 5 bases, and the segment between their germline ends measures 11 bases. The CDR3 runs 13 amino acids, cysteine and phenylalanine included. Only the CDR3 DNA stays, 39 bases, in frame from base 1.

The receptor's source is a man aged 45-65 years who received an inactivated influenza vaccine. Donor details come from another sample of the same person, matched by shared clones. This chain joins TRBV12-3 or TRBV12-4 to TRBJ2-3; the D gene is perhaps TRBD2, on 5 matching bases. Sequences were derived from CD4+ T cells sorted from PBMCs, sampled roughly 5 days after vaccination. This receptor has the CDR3 CASSLRGRDTQYF. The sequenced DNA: TGTGCCAGCAGTCTTAGAGGGCGAGATACGCAGTATTTT.